This paragraph covers one T cell receptor (beta chain) sequence. Sequencing was performed with immunoSEQ multiplex PCR; in TCRdb, only in-frame clones are kept and a portion is missing. The table includes around 65,000 clones, 80% to 95% detected once. This entry belongs to a study of OX40 agonist ivuxolimab in advanced cancers. Sequences were derived from CD4+ or CD8+ T cells sorted from blood, sampled in a trial of the OX40 agonist ivuxolimab. This TCR came from an adult with an advanced solid tumor such as melanoma, head and neck, liver or kidney cancer.

The CDR3 DNA reads TGTGCCACCAGCGATTTAATCTCCTACAATGAGCAGTTCTTC. Residues: CATSDLISYNEQFF. The gene calls are TRBV6-6 and TRBJ2-1; D unresolved. The V and J ends lost 10 bases and 0 bases respectively, with 13 bases between them. CDR3 length: 14 residues. Germline V gives CDR1 MNHNY, CDR2 SVGAGI (reference sequence).